The 21 T cell receptor beta chains below all came from one sample that was sequenced in a study of tissue T cells after allogeneic stem cell transplantation (dated by TCRdb to between 2022 and 2023). The method behind the library was the immunoSEQ multiplex PCR assay. TCRdb took over this immuneACCESS table, retaining in-frame rearrangements with V and J assigned. Such tables are incomplete; in checked studies, under half of the missing clones stem from an unresolved V gene, and the remainder is unexplained. The sample yields roughly 4,200 clones; less than 75% were counted once. Of the sample, about 18% is held by the ten largest clones. In the paper's terms, the time point label means: human tissue collected at research (rapid) autopsy. Source: tissue from the esophagus, taken at autopsy. Receptors were obtained from a female donor aged 60 or older with lung cancer.

This clone occurred a few times. The chain combines TRBV5-1 with TRBJ2-1; D might be TRBD1 (5 bases). The germline V gene encodes CDR1 SGHRS and CDR2 YFSETQ. This CDR3 has 15 residues. V gave up 2 bases and J gave up 9 bases, with 18 bases separating them. The CDR3 is CASSFGHPGSREQFF. In DNA, the CDR3 is TGCGCCAGCAGCTTCGGACATCCGGGCAGTCGTGAGCAGTTCTTC.

The rearrangement uses TRBV29-1 and TRBJ2-1, with 12 bases lining up with TRBD1. The CDR3 extends over 16 amino acids. Per the germline V gene, CDR1 is SQVTM and CDR2 is ANQGSEA. Trimming at V came to 5 bases and at J to 6 bases, leaving 11 bases not matched to a gene. The CDR3 DNA reads TGCAGCGTTCGTGTTCGGGACAGGGGGCGAGGCAATGAGCAGTTCTTC. It encodes CSVRVRDRGRGNEQFF.

The gene calls are TRBV15 and TRBJ1-4, with TRBD1 identical over 8 bases. Per germline, CDR1 LNHNV and CDR2 YYDKDF (reference sequence). With V trimmed by 3 bases and J by 0 bases, 3 bases remained unmatched. This CDR3 has 16 amino acids. CDR3 sequence: CATSRRQGTTNEKLFF. DNA for the CDR3: TGTGCCACCAGCAGGAGACAGGGGACAACTAATGAAAAACTGTTTTTT. The entire variable domain, with the rest obtained from reference TRBV15 and TRBJ1-4, is as follows: DAMVIQNPRYQVTQFGKPVTLSCSQTLNHNVMYWYQQKSSQAPKLLFHYYDKDFNNEADTPDNFQSRRPNTSFCFLDIRSPGLGDTAMYLCATSRRQGTTNEKLFFGSGTQLSVL.

On this clone itself: This sample includes further DNA sequences coding for the same CDR3. The chain couples TRBV9 to TRBJ1-3; D possibly corresponds to TRBD1 (5 bases). The CDR3 is made up of 14 amino acids. Germline CDR1 reads SGDLS; CDR2 reads YYNGEE. Trimming took off 1 base at V and 2 bases at J, with 7 bases between the two ends. Here the CDR3 reads CASSVTRAGNTIYF. In DNA form, the CDR3 reads TGTGCCAGCAGCGTAACCAGGGCTGGAAACACCATATATTTT. Drawing the rest from reference TRBV9 and TRBJ1-3, the complete variable domain is DSGVTQTPKHLITATGQRVTLRCSPRSGDLSVYWYQQSLDQGLQFLIQYYNGEERAKGNILERFSAQQFPDLHSELNLSSLELGDSALYFCASSVTRAGNTIYFGEGSWLTVV.

This clone came up a few times. The chain links TRBV6-5 to TRBJ2-7, with D perhaps matching TRBD1 or TRBD2 (5 bases each). Trimming removed 2 bases from V and 3 bases from J, with 11 bases in between. The CDR3 length is 14 residues. Germline lookup yields CDR1 MNHEY and CDR2 SVGAGI. The CDR3 is CASSYKGPVYEQYF. CDR3 nucleotides: TGTGCCAGCAGTTACAAGGGACCGGTCTACGAGCAGTACTTC.

J is TRBJ1-2 and V is TRBV7-9, with no clear D. Looked up from germline, CDR1 is SEHNR and CDR2 is FQNEAQ (reference sequence). The V end was cut by 1 base, the J end by 6 bases, with 9 bases between. The CDR3 is 13 amino acids. The CDR3 region is CASSLEGFNGYTF. CDR3 nucleotide sequence: TGTGCCAGCAGCTTAGAGGGTTTCAATGGCTACACCTTC.

In its sample, this clone was seen a few times. For the CDR3, the DNA is TGTGCCAGCAGCTCCGCTGAGGGGGCAGTCGAGCAGTACTTC. It translates to CASSSAEGAVEQYF. The chain carries TRBV6-5 and TRBJ2-7; 7 nucleotides agree with TRBD1. The V gene end was trimmed by 6 bases and the J gene end by 6 bases; junction bases not matched to a gene: 11. The germline gives CDR1 MNHEY, CDR2 SVGAGI. The length of the CDR3 is 14 residues.

The CDR3 coding sequence is TGTGCCAGCAGTTACGGAACTAGCTCCTATAATTCACCCCTCCACTTT. It is translated as CASSYGTSSYNSPLHF. This sequence joins TRBV6-5 and TRBJ1-6; the D is unclear. The CDR3 has 16 amino acids. CDR1 and CDR2 (germline): MNHEY, SVGAGI. Trimming pared 2 bases from V and 0 bases from J, leaving 8 bases between.

The chain carries TRBV29-1 and TRBJ2-7; possibly TRBD1 or TRBD2 for D (5 bases each). CDR1 and CDR2 (germline): SQVTM, ANQGSEA. The CDR3 extends over 11 amino acids. Trimming took 4 bases from V and 5 from J, leaving 9 bases between them. The CDR3, as DNA: TGCAGCGTTGTCCGGGACCACGAGCAGTACTTC. It codes for CSVVRDHEQYF.

The chain combines TRBV19 with TRBJ1-1; D not certain. The CDR3 loop spans 12 amino acids. V gave up 4 bases and J gave up 11 bases, with 14 bases separating them. Germline V CDR1 and CDR2: LNHDA, SQIVND (reference sequence). The CDR3 nucleotides read TGTGCCAGTAGTACCCGACAACTGGTCGCTTTCTTT. This gives the protein CASSTRQLVAFF.

This clone appeared once. The chain carries TRBV6-5 and TRBJ1-1; 7 bases agree with TRBD1. In germline, CDR1 is MNHEY, CDR2 SVGAGI. The CDR3 totals 15 residues. The ends lost 7 bases at V and 1 base at J; junction bases unmatched: 9. In DNA form, the CDR3 reads TGTGCCAGCATTCCCCCGGGACAGCCGAACACTGAAGCTTTCTTT. Translated: CASIPPGQPNTEAFF.

This sequence joins TRBV30 and TRBJ1-1; D remains unclear. Trimming took off 0 bases at V and 3 bases at J, with 11 bases between the two ends. The CDR3 extends over 14 amino acids. CDR1 is GTSNPN and CDR2 is SVGIG in the germline V gene (reference sequence). The CDR3 here is CAWSVGSSYTEAFF. The CDR3 region has the DNA TGTGCCTGGAGTGTCGGATCTAGCTACACTGAAGCTTTCTTT.

The V call is TRBV4-3, the J call TRBJ2-7; D gene uncertain. The germline gives CDR1 LGHNA, CDR2 YSLEER. Trimming pared 0 bases from V and 0 bases from J, leaving 18 bases between. The length of the CDR3 is 18 residues. CDR3 sequence (DNA): TGCGCCAGCAGCCAAGAACGATCCGGCGCAACACCCTCCTACGAGCAGTACTTC. This encodes CASSQERSGATPSYEQYF.

This rearrangement joins TRBV18 to TRBJ1-4; perhaps TRBD1 as D (5 bases). V was trimmed by 4 bases and J by 3 bases, leaving 9 bases between them. This CDR3 region has 14 residues. In germline, CDR1 is KGHSH, CDR2 LQKENI. The CDR3 coding sequence is TGTGCCAGCTCACAGGGGATAGCTAATGAAAAACTGTTTTTT. Protein: CASSQGIANEKLFF.

The rearrangement joins TRBV4-1 to TRBJ2-5; 10 nucleotides align to TRBD2. CDR1 and CDR2 (germline): MGHRA, YSYEKL. With 4 bases clipped from V and 2 bases from J, the junction kept 7 bases outside the gene matches. The CDR3 is made up of 16 amino acids. Here the CDR3 DNA reads TGCGCCAGCAGCCTTGGACTAGCGGACTCTCAAGAGACCCAGTACTTC. The encoded protein is CASSLGLADSQETQYF.

This clone was seen a few times. The chain links TRBV5-8 to TRBJ2-7; D possibly uses TRBD1 or TRBD2 (5 bases each). The CDR3 spans 16 residues. Trimming removed 1 base from V and 3 bases from J, with 17 bases in between. CDR1 SGHTS and CDR2 YDEGEE come from the germline V gene. The CDR3 region is CASSLHRGNPFYEQYF. CDR3 nucleotides: TGTGCCAGCAGCTTGCATCGGGGCAACCCTTTCTACGAGCAGTACTTC.

There are a few counts of this clone. The chain has TRBV6-1 and TRBJ1-1; the D gene is possibly TRBD1 (5 bases). The germline V and J ends were trimmed by 3 bases and 10 bases, with 18 bases remaining between them. The CDR3 totals 14 residues. CDR1 and CDR2 (germline): MNHNS, SASEGT. CDR3 in DNA: TGTGCCAGCAGTGATGGGGGGACGAGGCCGGGAGCTTTCTTT. It specifies CASSDGGTRPGAFF.

This chain links TRBV9 with TRBJ2-3, with 8 bases matching TRBD2. The J segment lost 0 bases and the V segment lost 1 base, leaving 4 bases of the junction unmatched. Germline CDR1 is SGDLS and CDR2 is YYNGEE. CDR3 length equals 16 residues. The CDR3 reads CASSVWTSSSTDTQYF. The CDR3 DNA is TGTGCCAGCAGCGTATGGACTAGCTCTAGCACAGATACGCAGTATTTT.

J is TRBJ1-2 and V is TRBV3-1 (or the pseudogene TRBV3-2); D may be TRBD1 (6 bases). The germline V gene has CDR1 LGHDT and CDR2 YNNKEL (reference sequence). The CDR3 is 19 residues long. V was shortened by 3 bases and J by 0 bases, with 23 bases between the two germline ends. The CDR3 DNA sequence: TGTGCCAGCAGCCACGACAGGCAGGGCCAGGCTCCTACTAACTATGGCTACACCTTC. It encodes CASSHDRQGQAPTNYGYTF.

The chain links TRBV13 to TRBJ1-6; D unresolved. The germline V gene has CDR1 PRHDT and CDR2 FYEKMQ (reference sequence). The V end was cut by 2 bases, the J end by 8 bases, with 10 bases between. The CDR3 contains 14 residues. CDR3 region: CASSLLRWDSPLHF. In DNA form, the CDR3 reads TGTGCCAGCAGCTTACTCCGTTGGGATTCACCCCTCCACTTT.

In DNA, the CDR3 is TGTGCCAGCACGGGGAATGAGGAGACCCAGTACTTC. Translation gives CASTGNEETQYF. V and J are TRBV27 and TRBJ2-5; D is possibly TRBD2 (5 bases). V dropped 7 bases and J dropped 5 bases, with 11 bases sitting between them. The CDR3 sequence is 12 residues long. Germline CDR1 is MNHEY and CDR2 is SMNVEV (reference sequence).